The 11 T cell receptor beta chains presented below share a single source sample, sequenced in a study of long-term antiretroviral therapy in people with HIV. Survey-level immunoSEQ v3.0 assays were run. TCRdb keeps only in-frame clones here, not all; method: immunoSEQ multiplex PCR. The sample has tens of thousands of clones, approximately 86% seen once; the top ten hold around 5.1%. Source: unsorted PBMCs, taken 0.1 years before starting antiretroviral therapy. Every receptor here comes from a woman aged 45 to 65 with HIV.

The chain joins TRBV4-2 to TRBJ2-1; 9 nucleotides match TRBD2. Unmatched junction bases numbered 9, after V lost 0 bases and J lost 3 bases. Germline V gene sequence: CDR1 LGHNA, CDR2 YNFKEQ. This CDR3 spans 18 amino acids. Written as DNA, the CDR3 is TGTGCCAGCAGCCAAGAGGTTACGGCGGGGGGGCACTACAATGAGCAGTTCTTC. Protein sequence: CASSQEVTAGGHYNEQFF.

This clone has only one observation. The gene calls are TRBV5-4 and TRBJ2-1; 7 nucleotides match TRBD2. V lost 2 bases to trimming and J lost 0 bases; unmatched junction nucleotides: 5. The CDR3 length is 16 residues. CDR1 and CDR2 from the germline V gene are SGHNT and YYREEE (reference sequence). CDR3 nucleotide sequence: TGTGCCAGCAGCTTCTCGCGGGGGAGCTCCTACAATGAGCAGTTCTTC. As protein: CASSFSRGSSYNEQFF.

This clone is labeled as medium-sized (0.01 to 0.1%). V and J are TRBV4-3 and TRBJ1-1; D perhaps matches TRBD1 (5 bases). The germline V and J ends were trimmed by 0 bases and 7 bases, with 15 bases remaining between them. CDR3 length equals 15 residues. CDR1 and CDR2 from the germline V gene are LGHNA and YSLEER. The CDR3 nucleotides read TGCGCCAGCAGCCAAGAAGAGGAGGGACTTTTTGAAGCTTTCTTT. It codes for CASSQEEEGLFEAFF.

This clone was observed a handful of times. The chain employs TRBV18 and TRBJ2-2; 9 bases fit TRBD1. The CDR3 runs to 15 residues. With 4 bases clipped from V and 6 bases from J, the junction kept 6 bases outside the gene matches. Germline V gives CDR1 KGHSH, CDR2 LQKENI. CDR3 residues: CASSRTGEFSGELFF. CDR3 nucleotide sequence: TGTGCCAGCTCACGGACAGGGGAATTCTCCGGGGAGCTGTTTTTT.

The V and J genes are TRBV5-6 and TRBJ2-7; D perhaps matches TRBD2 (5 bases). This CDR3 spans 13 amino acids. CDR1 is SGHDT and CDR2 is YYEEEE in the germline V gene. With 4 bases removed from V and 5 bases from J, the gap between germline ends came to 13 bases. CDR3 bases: TGTGCCAGCAGCCAGAACGGGGAAAACGAGCAGTACTTC. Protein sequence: CASSQNGENEQYF.

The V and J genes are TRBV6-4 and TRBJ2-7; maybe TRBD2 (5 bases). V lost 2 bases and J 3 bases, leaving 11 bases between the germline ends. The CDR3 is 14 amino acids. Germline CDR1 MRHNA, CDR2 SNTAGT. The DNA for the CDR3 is TGTGCCAGCAGTGACGCGGGCAGGCGCTACGAGCAGTACTTC. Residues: CASSDAGRRYEQYF.

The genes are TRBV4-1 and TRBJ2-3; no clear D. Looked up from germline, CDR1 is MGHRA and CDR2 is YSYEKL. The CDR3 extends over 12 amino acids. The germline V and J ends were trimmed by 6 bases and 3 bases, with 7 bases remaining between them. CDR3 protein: CASSSVTDTQYF. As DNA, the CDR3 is TGCGCCAGCAGTAGTGTAACAGATACGCAGTATTTT.

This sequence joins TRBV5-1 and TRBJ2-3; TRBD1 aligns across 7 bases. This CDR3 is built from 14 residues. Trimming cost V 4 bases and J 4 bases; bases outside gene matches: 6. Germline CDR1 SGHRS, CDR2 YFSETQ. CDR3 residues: CASSRRQGADTQYF. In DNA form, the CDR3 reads TGCGCCAGCAGCCGAAGGCAGGGGGCAGATACGCAGTATTTT. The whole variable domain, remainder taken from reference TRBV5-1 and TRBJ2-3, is KAGVTQTPRYLIKTRGQQVTLSCSPISGHRSVSWYQQTPGQGLQFLFEYFSETQRNKGNFPGRFSGRQFSNSRSEMNVSTLELGDSALYLCASSRRQGADTQYFGPGTRLTVL.

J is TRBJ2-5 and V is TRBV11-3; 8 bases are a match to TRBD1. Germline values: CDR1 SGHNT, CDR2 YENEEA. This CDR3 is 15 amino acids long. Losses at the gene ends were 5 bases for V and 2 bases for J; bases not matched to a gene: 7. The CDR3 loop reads CASSPRTGLQETQYF. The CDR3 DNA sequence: TGTGCCAGCAGCCCGCGGACAGGGCTTCAAGAGACCCAGTACTTC.

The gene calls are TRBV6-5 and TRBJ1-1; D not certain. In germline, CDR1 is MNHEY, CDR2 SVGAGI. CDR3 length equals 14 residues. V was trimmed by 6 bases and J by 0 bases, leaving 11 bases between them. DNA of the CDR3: TGTGCCAGCAGGGGCAACTTGATGAACACTGAAGCTTTCTTT. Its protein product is CASRGNLMNTEAFF.

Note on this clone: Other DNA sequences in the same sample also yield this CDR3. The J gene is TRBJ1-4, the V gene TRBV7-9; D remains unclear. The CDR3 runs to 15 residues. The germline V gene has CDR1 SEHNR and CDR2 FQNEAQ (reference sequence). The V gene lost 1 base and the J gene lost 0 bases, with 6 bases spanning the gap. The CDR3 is CASSLGAATNEKLFF. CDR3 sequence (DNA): TGTGCCAGCAGCTTAGGTGCCGCAACTAATGAAAAACTGTTTTTT.